A single TCR beta chain is shown here with its context. Germline V CDR1 and CDR2: MDHEN, SYDVKM. The CDR3 consists of 13 residues. V was clipped by 7 bases and J by 4 bases, with 13 bases between them. Only in-frame clones appear in the TCRdb table, and some are missing; sequencing was by immunoSEQ multiplex PCR. The repertoire includes more than 50,000 clones, roughly four fifths of them detected once, and approximately 0.69% sits in the top ten. The record originates from a study of OX40 agonist ivuxolimab in advanced cancers. This clonotype was sampled from an adult with an advanced solid tumor such as melanoma, head and neck, liver or kidney cancer. Sequencing was performed on CD4+ or CD8+ T cells sorted from blood, taken in a trial of the OX40 agonist ivuxolimab. V usage is TRBV28 and J usage is TRBJ1-2; the D is unclear. CDR3: CASTRPGIYGYTF. The CDR3, as DNA: TGTGCCAGCACCCGACCGGGAATCTATGGCTACACCTTC.